The next 28 T cell receptor beta chains were all read from a single sample in a study of OX40 agonist ivuxolimab in advanced cancers. TCRdb keeps only in-frame clones here, not all; method: immunoSEQ multiplex PCR. The sample consists of tens of thousands of clones, 85% to 90% of them appearing once. Material: CD4+ or CD8+ T cells sorted from blood, obtained in a trial of the OX40 agonist ivuxolimab. The receptor set was obtained from an adult with an advanced solid tumor such as melanoma, head and neck, liver or kidney cancer.

The chain is built from TRBV7-9 and TRBJ2-7, with 10 nucleotides matching TRBD1. The germline V gene has CDR1 SEHNR and CDR2 FQNEAQ (reference sequence). The CDR3 is 14 residues long. The ends lost 2 bases at V and 3 bases at J; junction bases unmatched: 1. CDR3: CASSLRTGGYEQYF. The DNA for the CDR3 is TGTGCCAGCAGCTTAAGGACAGGGGGCTACGAGCAGTACTTC.

V and J are TRBV2 and TRBJ1-2, with no clear D. From germline, CDR1 is SNHLY and CDR2 FYNNEI. This CDR3 is built from 15 residues. Deletions cut 8 bases from V and 3 bases from J, with 19 bases between. The CDR3 DNA reads TGTGCCAGCCGAGGACCAGCGCCGCAGCACTATGGCTACACCTTC. Protein product: CASRGPAPQHYGYTF.

J is TRBJ2-1 and V is TRBV28; 8 bases line up with TRBD2. Germline V gene data show CDR1 as MDHEN and CDR2 as SYDVKM. This CDR3 region has 15 residues. The V gene end was trimmed by 3 bases and the J gene end by 6 bases; junction bases not matched to a gene: 7. CDR3 nucleotides: TGTGCCAGCAGTTTCTGGCTAGCGGGCATCAATGAGCAGTTCTTC. This sequence encodes CASSFWLAGINEQFF.

The gene calls are TRBV4-3 and TRBJ2-7, with 9 positions matching TRBD2. V lost 3 bases to trimming and J lost 4 bases; unmatched junction nucleotides: 10. CDR1 and CDR2 from the germline V gene are LGHNA and YSLEER. This CDR3 is built from 16 residues. CDR3 region: CASSQDSLAGIYEQYF. Here the CDR3 DNA reads TGCGCCAGCAGCCAGGATTCCCTAGCGGGGATATACGAGCAGTACTTC.

The V and J genes are TRBV28 and TRBJ2-7; no clear D gene. The V gene's germline CDR1 is MDHEN and CDR2 SYDVKM. The V gene lost 3 bases and the J gene lost 0 bases, with 15 bases spanning the gap. This CDR3 comprises 16 residues. The CDR3: CASSFVTAHPSYEQYF. The DNA of the CDR3 is TGTGCCAGCAGTTTCGTCACAGCGCATCCCTCCTACGAGCAGTACTTC.

V and J are TRBV11-3 and TRBJ2-1; 8 bases are a match to TRBD2. The CDR3 is made up of 15 amino acids. Trimming cost V 5 bases and J 6 bases; bases outside gene matches: 9. Germline assignment: CDR1 SGHNT and CDR2 YENEEA. CDR3 DNA: TGTGCCAGCAGCCCGAGTTACGGGAGGGCCAATGAGCAGTTCTTC. Translation gives CASSPSYGRANEQFF.

The CDR3 here is CASSLDRLNEQYF. The CDR3 nucleotides read TGTGCCAGCAGCTTAGACAGGCTAAACGAGCAGTACTTC. The J gene is TRBJ2-7, the V gene TRBV7-9; a weak D match, TRBD1 (5 bases). The CDR3 consists of 13 residues. Trimming removed 1 base from V and 5 bases from J, with 9 bases in between. Germline assignment: CDR1 SEHNR and CDR2 FQNEAQ (reference sequence). The variable domain in full, completed from reference TRBV7-9 and TRBJ2-7, reads DTGVSQNPRHKITKRGQNVTFRCDPISEHNRLYWYRQTLGQGPEFLTYFQNEAQLEKSRLLSDRFSAERPKGSFSTLEIQRTEQGDSAMYLCASSLDRLNEQYFGPGTRLTVT.

V gene TRBV28 combines with J gene TRBJ1-2, with 7 positions matching TRBD1. J lost 7 bases, V lost 6 bases, and 11 bases had no gene match. Germline V gene data show CDR1 as MDHEN and CDR2 as SYDVKM. The CDR3 is made up of 14 amino acids. This chain's CDR3 is CASSPNRGRGGYTF. CDR3 nucleotide sequence: TGTGCCAGCAGCCCTAACAGGGGTAGGGGTGGCTACACCTTC.

CDR3 sequence (DNA): TGTGCCAGCAAATTCGGACAGTTCTATAATTCACCCCTCCACTTT. Translating it yields CASKFGQFYNSPLHF. V is TRBV25-1 and J is TRBJ1-6; possible D gene TRBD1, 6 bases. V was cut by 7 bases and J by 3 bases, with 13 bases left in between. CDR1 and CDR2 (germline): MGHDK, SYGVNS. The CDR3 is made up of 15 amino acids.

This chain connects TRBV7-9 to TRBJ1-5; D is unclear. The CDR3 covers 15 residues. V was pared by 5 bases and J by 0 bases, with 11 bases between. In germline, CDR1 is SEHNR, CDR2 FQNEAQ (reference sequence). The CDR3 loop is CASSRGWDSNQPQHF. Here the CDR3 DNA reads TGTGCCAGCAGCCGCGGGTGGGATAGCAATCAGCCCCAGCATTTT.

This clone was seen only once. The chain's CDR3 is CASPQGGMNTEAFF. CDR3 bases: TGTGCCAGCCCTCAGGGGGGTATGAACACTGAAGCTTTCTTT. The V gene is TRBV2, the J gene TRBJ1-1, with 7 bases aligning to TRBD1. The CDR3 sequence is 14 residues long. V trimming: 8 bases; J trimming: 0 bases; junction bases outside the gene matches: 6. Germline V gene lookup returns CDR1 SNHLY and CDR2 FYNNEI.

The chain links TRBV9 to TRBJ2-6; either TRBD1 or TRBD2 may fit D (5 bases each). V lost 0 bases to trimming and J lost 2 bases, with 9 bases between them. The CDR3 is 16 amino acids. CDR1 is SGDLS and CDR2 is YYNGEE in the germline V gene. Written as DNA, the CDR3 is TGTGCCAGCAGCGTAGACCGGGGCACTGGGGCCAACGTCCTGACTTTC. Translating it yields CASSVDRGTGANVLTF. Using reference TRBV9 and TRBJ2-6 for the parts outside the CDR3, the full variable domain is DSGVTQTPKHLITATGQRVTLRCSPRSGDLSVYWYQQSLDQGLQFLIQYYNGEERAKGNILERFSAQQFPDLHSELNLSSLELGDSALYFCASSVDRGTGANVLTFGAGSRLTVL.

The rearrangement links TRBV18 to TRBJ2-5; D call uncertain. CDR3 size: 15 residues. Germline V gives CDR1 KGHSH, CDR2 LQKENI. V lost 3 bases to trimming and J lost 0 bases, with 11 bases between them. The CDR3 sequence: CASSPLDSYQETQYF. CDR3 nucleotides: TGTGCCAGCTCACCTCTTGACTCGTACCAAGAGACCCAGTACTTC.

J is TRBJ2-7 and V is TRBV4-1, with TRBD2 matching over 9 bases. Germline V gene lookup returns CDR1 MGHRA and CDR2 YSYEKL. This CDR3 has 13 amino acids. V lost 3 bases, J lost 4 bases, and 1 base stayed unmatched. CDR3 amino acids: CASSHTSGYEQYF. The DNA for the CDR3 is TGCGCCAGCAGCCATACTAGCGGGTACGAGCAGTACTTC.

This chain joins TRBV7-6 and TRBJ2-5; 7 bases fit TRBD2. CDR3 length equals 15 residues. Per germline, CDR1 SGHVS and CDR2 FNYEAQ. Trimming removed 2 bases from V and 3 bases from J; junction bases left unmatched: 6. CDR3 nucleotides: TGTGCCAGCAGCTTATTGATTCGGGGGGAAGAGACCCAGTACTTC. Translated: CASSLLIRGEETQYF.

The chain links TRBV5-6 to TRBJ1-2, with D possibly TRBD1 on 6 matching bases. Germline V lookup: CDR1 SGHDT, CDR2 YYEEEE. This CDR3 has 16 amino acids. V lost 6 bases, J lost 3 bases, and 21 bases lay in between. The CDR3 DNA sequence: TGTGCCAGCACCTTAGCCGGGGGCAGGGTTCACTATGGCTACACCTTC. The encoded protein is CASTLAGGRVHYGYTF.

The V call is TRBV9, the J call TRBJ1-2; 7 bases map to TRBD1. The CDR3 totals 17 residues. The V gene's germline CDR1 is SGDLS and CDR2 YYNGEE. With V trimmed by 0 bases and J by 2 bases, 10 bases remained unmatched. The chain's CDR3 is CASSVADQDRVNYGYTF. CDR3 DNA: TGTGCCAGCAGCGTAGCCGATCAAGACAGGGTCAACTATGGCTACACCTTC.

The chain combines TRBV6-4 with TRBJ1-1; D unresolved. The CDR3 has 9 residues. Germline lookup yields CDR1 MRHNA and CDR2 SNTAGT. The V gene lost 10 bases and the J gene lost 10 bases, with 10 bases spanning the gap. CDR3 amino acids: CANGRGAFF. CDR3 in DNA: TGTGCCAACGGACGCGGAGCTTTCTTT.

The rearrangement links TRBV27 to TRBJ2-3; no clear D. This CDR3 has 16 amino acids. Trimming shortened V by 7 bases and J by 1 base, and 18 bases separated the two germline ends. Germline V gene data show CDR1 as MNHEY and CDR2 as SMNVEV (reference sequence). CDR3 protein: CASNPSTGLGTDTQYF. CDR3 coding DNA: TGTGCCAGCAACCCCTCCACCGGATTAGGCACAGATACGCAGTATTTT.

V usage is TRBV7-7 and J usage is TRBJ1-4, with a possible D match to TRBD1 (5 bases). Trimming took 5 bases from V and 0 from J, leaving 7 bases between them. From germline, CDR1 is SSHAT and CDR2 FNYEAQ (reference sequence). The CDR3 sequence is 14 residues long. CDR3 amino acids: CASSAGPTNEKLFF. The DNA of the CDR3 is TGTGCCAGCAGCGCGGGACCAACTAATGAAAAACTGTTTTTT.

The chain links TRBV5-1 to TRBJ2-1, with 7 bases lining up with TRBD2. Germline V lookup: CDR1 SGHRS, CDR2 YFSETQ. This CDR3 has 11 amino acids. V was clipped by 5 bases and J by 10 bases; unmatched bases: 3. CDR3 bases: TGCGCCAGCAGGGGAGCGGGAGAGCAGTTCTTC. It encodes CASRGAGEQFF.

The chain has TRBV10-1 and TRBJ1-2, with D hard to call. The CDR3 loop spans 16 amino acids. Germline V CDR1 and CDR2: WNHNN, SYGVQD (reference sequence). Trimming pared 5 bases from V and 4 bases from J, leaving 20 bases between. The CDR3 reads CASSLYKRSQTYGYTF. In DNA, the CDR3 is TGCGCCAGCAGTCTATACAAAAGATCGCAGACCTATGGCTACACCTTC.

CDR3 protein: CASSGSGGRLNEQFF. In DNA form, the CDR3 reads TGTGCCAGCAGTGGATCGGGGGGGAGACTCAATGAGCAGTTCTTC. V and J are TRBV6-1 and TRBJ2-1; 8 bases line up with TRBD2. CDR3 size: 15 residues. Germline CDR1 MNHNS, CDR2 SASEGT. The V and J ends lost 4 bases and 6 bases, in that order; junction bases with no gene match: 8.

V is TRBV2 and J is TRBJ2-7; TRBD1 is a possible D gene (6 bases). Germline assignment: CDR1 SNHLY and CDR2 FYNNEI. Trimming took 5 bases from V and 4 from J, leaving 24 bases between them. The CDR3 runs 17 residues. CDR3: CASSILLQGHGAYEQYF. CDR3 sequence (DNA): TGTGCCAGCAGTATATTACTACAGGGTCATGGGGCGTACGAGCAGTACTTC.

The chain links TRBV4-1 to TRBJ2-3; TRBD1 might be the D (6 bases). Trimming pared 4 bases from V and 2 bases from J, leaving 16 bases between. The CDR3 covers 16 residues. CDR1 and CDR2 from the germline V gene are MGHRA and YSYEKL. CDR3: CASSLLGQPLTDTQYF. Written as DNA, the CDR3 is TGCGCCAGCAGCCTATTAGGACAGCCCCTCACAGATACGCAGTATTTT.

The chain is built from TRBV6-5 and TRBJ2-5, with D perhaps TRBD1 (5 bases). V lost 6 bases and J lost 0, with 14 bases in between. The CDR3 spans 15 residues. Per the germline V gene, CDR1 is MNHEY and CDR2 is SVGAGI. CDR3 DNA sequence: TGTGCCAGCAGACCACTGACAGTATACCAAGAGACCCAGTACTTC. It yields the protein CASRPLTVYQETQYF.

V gene TRBV6-5 combines with J gene TRBJ2-3; 8 positions match TRBD2. The CDR3 length is 15 residues. Unmatched junction bases numbered 6, after V lost 2 bases and J lost 5 bases. Germline loops: CDR1 MNHEY, CDR2 SVGAGI. In DNA, the CDR3 is TGTGCCAGCAGTTACGTCGGGGGGGAATTAGATACGCAGTATTTT. Its translation: CASSYVGGELDTQYF.

This chain links TRBV27 with TRBJ2-2, with 11 positions matching TRBD1. CDR3 length equals 15 residues. V lost 5 bases, J lost 8 bases, and 7 bases stayed unmatched. In germline, CDR1 is MNHEY, CDR2 SMNVEV (reference sequence). The CDR3 here is CASSPGTGGGGELFF. The DNA for the CDR3 is TGTGCCAGCAGTCCCGGGACAGGGGGTGGTGGGGAGCTGTTTTTT.